A selection of T cell receptor beta chains follows, all from one sample in a study of blood T cell repertoires in COVID-19. TCRdb's table, derived via immunoSEQ multiplex PCR, lists solely in-frame clones and lacks some. The data hold 95,000 to 120,000 clones, with 85% observed a single time. The sample taken for sequencing was peripheral blood. All receptors derive from a human donor in a cohort sampled during active COVID-19. CDR3s include the opening cysteine and the closing phenylalanine or tryptophan. D genes are given only for firm matches. A clone size is listed for some rows: how often the clone was seen (once, few, many), or a class if it is expanded.

CDR3 DNA: TGTGCCAGTAGTATGCAGGGTGGCAGTCAGCCCCAGCATTTT
CDR3 protein: CASSMQGGSQPQHF
clone size: -
CDR3 length: 14
D gene: -
V gene: TRBV19
J gene: TRBJ1-5

CDR3 DNA: TGTGCCAGCAGTGCTCGCGGGGCCGGGTCCTACAATGAGCAGTTCTTC
CDR3 protein: CASSARGAGSYNEQFF
clone size: once
CDR3 length: 16
D gene: -
V gene: TRBV6-1
J gene: TRBJ2-1

CDR3 DNA: TGCAGCGTTGTTGCTAGTCCGAATGAAAAACTGTTTTTT
CDR3 protein: CSVVASPNEKLFF
clone size: -
CDR3 length: 13
D gene: -
V gene: TRBV29-1
J gene: TRBJ1-4

CDR3 DNA: TGTGCCATCAGTGTTGAGGAGGGGCAGTATTTT
CDR3 protein: CAISVEEGQYF
clone size: -
CDR3 length: 11
D gene: -
V gene: TRBV10-3
J gene: TRBJ2-3

CDR3 DNA: TGTGCCAGCAGCTTAAACCCTGGGACAGCACCCAATGAAAAACTGTTTTTT
CDR3 protein: CASSLNPGTAPNEKLFF
clone size: -
CDR3 length: 17
D gene: TRBD1
V gene: TRBV7-3
J gene: TRBJ1-4

CDR3 DNA: TGTGCCAGCACTCCATCCCGGGTTTATACGCAGTATTTT
CDR3 protein: CASTPSRVYTQYF
clone size: -
CDR3 length: 13
D gene: -
V gene: TRBV6-5
J gene: TRBJ2-3

CDR3 DNA: TGTGCCAGCGGGGGGGCGGGGCATTCACCCCTCCACTTT
CDR3 protein: CASGGAGHSPLHF
clone size: -
CDR3 length: 13
D gene: -
V gene: TRBV6-5
J gene: TRBJ1-6

CDR3 DNA: TGTGCCAGCACCGGGACAGGGACTAACTATGGCTACACCTTC
CDR3 protein: CASTGTGTNYGYTF
clone size: -
CDR3 length: 14
D gene: TRBD1
V gene: TRBV2
J gene: TRBJ1-2

CDR3 DNA: TGTGCCAGCAGTGAAGGCTGGAGGGCGAACTATGGCTACACCTTC
CDR3 protein: CASSEGWRANYGYTF
clone size: -
CDR3 length: 15
D gene: -
V gene: TRBV6-1
J gene: TRBJ1-2

CDR3 DNA: TGTGCCAGCACCCACAGGGGGACAGCGTACAATGAGCAGTTCTTC
CDR3 protein: CASTHRGTAYNEQFF
clone size: -
CDR3 length: 15
D gene: TRBD1
V gene: TRBV6-5
J gene: TRBJ2-1

CDR3 DNA: TGCGCCAGCAGCCATGGATGGGGACACCCAAATCAGCCCCAGCATTTT
CDR3 protein: CASSHGWGHPNQPQHF
clone size: few
CDR3 length: 16
D gene: -
V gene: TRBV4-1
J gene: TRBJ1-5

CDR3 DNA: TGTGCCAGCAGCTTAAGTTACGGGATGAACACTGAAGCTTTCTTT
CDR3 protein: CASSLSYGMNTEAFF
clone size: -
CDR3 length: 15
D gene: -
V gene: TRBV7-2
J gene: TRBJ1-1

CDR3 DNA: TGCGCCAGCAGCACCCAGACAGGGAACAATGAGCAGTTCTTC
CDR3 protein: CASSTQTGNNEQFF
clone size: once
CDR3 length: 14
D gene: TRBD1
V gene: TRBV5-1
J gene: TRBJ2-1

CDR3 DNA: TGTGCCAGCAGTTACCACCGGGCAGGGATGTACGAGCAGTACTTC
CDR3 protein: CASSYHRAGMYEQYF
clone size: -
CDR3 length: 15
D gene: -
V gene: TRBV6-5
J gene: TRBJ2-7

CDR3 DNA: TGTGCCAGCAGCTTAGCGGCAGGGGCTAACTATGGCTACACCTTC
CDR3 protein: CASSLAAGANYGYTF
clone size: once
CDR3 length: 15
D gene: -
V gene: TRBV7-2
J gene: TRBJ1-2

CDR3 DNA: TGTGCCAGCAGTGAATTGGGGCCTAGCGGTCAGTACTTC
CDR3 protein: CASSELGPSGQYF
clone size: -
CDR3 length: 13
D gene: TRBD2
V gene: TRBV6-1
J gene: TRBJ2-7

CDR3 DNA: TGTGCCAGCAGCCCAGACGCAGGGGCCTACGAGCAGTACTTC
CDR3 protein: CASSPDAGAYEQYF
clone size: -
CDR3 length: 14
D gene: -
V gene: TRBV7-9
J gene: TRBJ2-7

CDR3 DNA: TGTGCCAGCAGTGAAGGTACAGTGTTTCAGCCCCAGCATTTT
CDR3 protein: CASSEGTVFQPQHF
clone size: -
CDR3 length: 14
D gene: -
V gene: TRBV6-1
J gene: TRBJ1-5

CDR3 DNA: TGTGCCAGCAGCGTAGACGGGGGGCAGGGTGAAAAACTGTTTTTT
CDR3 protein: CASSVDGGQGEKLFF
clone size: -
CDR3 length: 15
D gene: -
V gene: TRBV9
J gene: TRBJ1-4

CDR3 DNA: TGTGCCAGCAGTGAGAATCAGGGGGCAAGCTATGGCTACACCTTC
CDR3 protein: CASSENQGASYGYTF
clone size: few
CDR3 length: 15
D gene: TRBD1
V gene: TRBV6-1
J gene: TRBJ1-2

CDR3 DNA: TGTGCCAGCAGCTTATACGGGGGCACTGAAGCTTTCTTT
CDR3 protein: CASSLYGGTEAFF
clone size: -
CDR3 length: 13
D gene: -
V gene: TRBV7-2
J gene: TRBJ1-1

CDR3 DNA: TGTGCCATCAGTGAGTCGGGCCTCCAGGGGGAACAGCCCCAGCATTTT
CDR3 protein: CAISESGLQGEQPQHF
clone size: -
CDR3 length: 16
D gene: TRBD1
V gene: TRBV10-3
J gene: TRBJ1-5

CDR3 DNA: TGTGCCAGCAGCCCCAGGGGGCGGGAAACCGCTGAAGCTTTCTTT
CDR3 protein: CASSPRGRETAEAFF
clone size: -
CDR3 length: 15
D gene: TRBD1
V gene: TRBV9
J gene: TRBJ1-1

CDR3 DNA: TGTGCCAGCAGCTCTACAGGGAGGGATAACATTCAGTACTTC
CDR3 protein: CASSSTGRDNIQYF
clone size: -
CDR3 length: 14
D gene: -
V gene: TRBV11-2
J gene: TRBJ2-4

CDR3 DNA: TGTGCCAGCAGCGCGGGACTTGGGACTAGCGGGGGATGGTCCTACAATGAGCAGTTCTTC
CDR3 protein: CASSAGLGTSGGWSYNEQFF
clone size: -
CDR3 length: 20
D gene: TRBD2
V gene: TRBV14
J gene: TRBJ2-1

CDR3 DNA: TGTGCCAGCAGTTTAGGGACAGTCTACGAGCAGTACTTC
CDR3 protein: CASSLGTVYEQYF
clone size: -
CDR3 length: 13
D gene: -
V gene: TRBV12-3/TRBV12-4
J gene: TRBJ2-7

CDR3 DNA: TGTGCCAGCTCACTACCCGGGATCTCGGGGGAGCTGTTTTTT
CDR3 protein: CASSLPGISGELFF
clone size: -
CDR3 length: 14
D gene: -
V gene: TRBV18
J gene: TRBJ2-2